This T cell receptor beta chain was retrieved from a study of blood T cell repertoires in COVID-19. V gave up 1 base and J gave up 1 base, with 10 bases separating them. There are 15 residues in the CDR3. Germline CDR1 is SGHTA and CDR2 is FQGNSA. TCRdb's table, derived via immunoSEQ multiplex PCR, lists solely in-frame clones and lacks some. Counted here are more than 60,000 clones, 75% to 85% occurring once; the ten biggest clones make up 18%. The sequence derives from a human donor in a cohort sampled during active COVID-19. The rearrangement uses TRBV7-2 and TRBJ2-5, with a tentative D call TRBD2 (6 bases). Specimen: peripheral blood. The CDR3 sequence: CASSLGFGSQETQYF. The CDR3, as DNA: TGTGCCAGCAGCTTAGGGTTCGGGAGCCAAGAGACCCAGTACTTC.